This TCR delta chain emerged from a study of gamma-delta chains in newborns, infants, children. At the level of the study: Polyclonal expansion of innate γδ T cells after birth follows microbial exposure.

With 0 bases clipped from V and 0 bases from J, the junction kept 5 bases outside the gene matches. The CDR3 runs to 19 residues. In germline, CDR1 is GEAIGNYY, CDR2 EKD. TCRdb called clones from the reads again using CATT. Among roughly 6,100 delta-chain clones, approximately 2.4% were seen once, and the ten largest hold around 16%. This receptor was obtained from a child who was a newborn, infant or young child, either healthy, febrile or measles-vaccinated (not recorded which). The rearrangement links TRDV2 to TRDJ3; 9 positions match TRDD3. The sequenced sample consisted of blood. The CDR3 nucleotides are TGTGCCTGTGACACCATACTGGGGGAAAGCTCCTGGGACACCCGACAGATGTTTTTC. Residues: CACDTILGESSWDTRQMFF.